The count of the clone carrying this T cell receptor beta chain is one. The antigen remains undetermined. This entry comes from a study of OX40 agonist ivuxolimab in advanced cancers. General observations from the study: Relatively little clonal expansion, among the lowest observed, appeared in partial responders at 0.1-3.0 mg/kg. Mean expanded clone counts were higher in CD8+ than CD4+ T cells.

After removal of 0 bases from V and 4 bases from J, the junction contained 4 bases not matched to a gene. CDR1 is SGHRS and CDR2 is YFSETQ in the germline V gene. This CDR3 has 15 residues. People who had autoimmune disease history or systemic immunosuppression were excluded. Blood specimens came from baseline, cycle 4 day 1, and cycle 7 day 1. Profiling relied on immunoSEQ multiplex PCR, and the TCRdb table lists in-frame clones only, not all of them. The sample includes some 51,000 clones, over 75% of them seen just once. The clonotype originates from an adult with an advanced solid tumor such as melanoma, head and neck, liver or kidney cancer. The sample in question was CD4+ or CD8+ T cells sorted from blood, obtained in a trial of the OX40 agonist ivuxolimab. The chain combines TRBV5-1 with TRBJ2-1; 7 bases line up with TRBD1. Written as DNA, the CDR3 is TGCGCCAGCAGCTTGGGGCAGGGGGAATACAATGAGCAGTTCTTC. This encodes CASSLGQGEYNEQFF.